This TCR beta chain comes out of a study of blood T cells in healthy people across ages. This clonotype was observed at least ten times. As yet, its antigen is unknown. CDR1 and CDR2 (germline): MDHEN, SYDVKM. The length of the CDR3 is 15 residues. Trimming cost V 6 bases and J 5 bases, with 16 bases left between them. Using a J-beta primer mix together with a sample-barcoded 5' primer, a second PCR was run for about 6 to 11 cycles. Each cDNA molecule carried a tag from a template-switch adaptor that contained 12 random nucleotides. TCRdb recomputed calls from the 5' RACE reads with MiXCR, one row per CDR3 protein. Of 600,000 or so distinct CDR3 sequences listed, under 25% are singletons. Study findings and constraints: Diversity estimates from one million T cells were considered underestimates.

The sequenced sample was blood. This clonotype originated in a man in his 70s in good health. The V call is TRBV28, the J call TRBJ1-4; D is uncertain. CDR3: CASSPTGPLNEKLFF. The CDR3 DNA reads TGTGCCAGCAGCCCGACCGGGCCCCTGAATGAAAAACTGTTTTTT.